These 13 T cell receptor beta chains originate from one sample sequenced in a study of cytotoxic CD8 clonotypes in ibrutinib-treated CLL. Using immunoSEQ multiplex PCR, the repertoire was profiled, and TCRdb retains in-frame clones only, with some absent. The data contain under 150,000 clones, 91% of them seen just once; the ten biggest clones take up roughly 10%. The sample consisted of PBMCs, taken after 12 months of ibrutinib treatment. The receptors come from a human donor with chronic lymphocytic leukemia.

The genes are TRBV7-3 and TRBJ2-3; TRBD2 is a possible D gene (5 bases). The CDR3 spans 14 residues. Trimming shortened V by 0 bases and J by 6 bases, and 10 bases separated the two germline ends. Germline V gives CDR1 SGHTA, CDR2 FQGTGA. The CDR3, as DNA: TGTGCCAGCAGCTTAACCCGGGAAGGGGATACGCAGTATTTT. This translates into CASSLTREGDTQYF.

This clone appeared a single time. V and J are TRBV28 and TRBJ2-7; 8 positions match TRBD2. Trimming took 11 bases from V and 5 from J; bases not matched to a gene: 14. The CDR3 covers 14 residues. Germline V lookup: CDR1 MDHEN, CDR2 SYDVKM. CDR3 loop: CASASSGSINEQYF. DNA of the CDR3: TGTGCCTCCGCATCAAGCGGGAGTATCAACGAGCAGTACTTC.

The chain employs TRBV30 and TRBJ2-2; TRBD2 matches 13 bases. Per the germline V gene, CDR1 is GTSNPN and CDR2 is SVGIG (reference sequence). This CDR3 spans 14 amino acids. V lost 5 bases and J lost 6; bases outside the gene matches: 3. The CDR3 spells CAWRLAGGPGELFF. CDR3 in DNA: TGTGCCTGGCGACTAGCGGGAGGCCCCGGGGAGCTGTTTTTT.

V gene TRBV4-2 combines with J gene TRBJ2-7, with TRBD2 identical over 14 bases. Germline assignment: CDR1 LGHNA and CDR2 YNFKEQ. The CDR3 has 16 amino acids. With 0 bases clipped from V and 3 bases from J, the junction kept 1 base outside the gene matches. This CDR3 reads CASSQEGTSGSYEQYF. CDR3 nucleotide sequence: TGTGCCAGCAGCCAAGAAGGGACTAGCGGGAGCTACGAGCAGTACTTC.

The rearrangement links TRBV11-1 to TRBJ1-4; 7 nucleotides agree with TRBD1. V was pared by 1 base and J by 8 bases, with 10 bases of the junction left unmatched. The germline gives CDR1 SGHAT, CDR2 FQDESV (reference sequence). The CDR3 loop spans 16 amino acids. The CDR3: CASSLGWTGDGEKLFF. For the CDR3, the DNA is TGTGCCAGCAGCTTAGGGTGGACAGGCGACGGAGAAAAACTGTTTTTT.

The CDR3 spells CASSVGVNYEQYF. Written as DNA, the CDR3 is TGTGCCAGCAGCGTCGGGGTAAACTACGAGCAGTACTTC. The chain has TRBV7-6 and TRBJ2-7; a possible D gene is TRBD2 (5 bases). The CDR3 is made up of 13 amino acids. The V gene lost 5 bases and the J gene lost 3 bases, with 11 bases spanning the gap. Germline values: CDR1 SGHVS, CDR2 FNYEAQ.

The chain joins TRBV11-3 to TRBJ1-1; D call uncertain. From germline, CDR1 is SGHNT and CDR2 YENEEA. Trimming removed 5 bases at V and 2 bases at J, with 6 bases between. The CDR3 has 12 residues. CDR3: CASSAQNTEAFF. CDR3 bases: TGTGCCAGCAGCGCTCAAAACACTGAAGCTTTCTTT.

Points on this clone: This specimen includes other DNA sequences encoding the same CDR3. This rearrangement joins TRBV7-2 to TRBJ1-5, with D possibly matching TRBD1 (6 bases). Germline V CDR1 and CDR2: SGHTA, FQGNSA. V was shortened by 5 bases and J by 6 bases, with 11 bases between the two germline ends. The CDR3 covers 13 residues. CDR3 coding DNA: TGTGCCAGCAGCCTGACAGGCGGTCAGCCCCAGCATTTT. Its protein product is CASSLTGGQPQHF.

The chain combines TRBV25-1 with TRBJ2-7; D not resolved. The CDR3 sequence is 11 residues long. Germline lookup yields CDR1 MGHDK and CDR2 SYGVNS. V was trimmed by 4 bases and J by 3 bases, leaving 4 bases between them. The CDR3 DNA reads TGTGCCAGCAGTGGTTACTACGAGCAGTACTTC. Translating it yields CASSGYYEQYF.

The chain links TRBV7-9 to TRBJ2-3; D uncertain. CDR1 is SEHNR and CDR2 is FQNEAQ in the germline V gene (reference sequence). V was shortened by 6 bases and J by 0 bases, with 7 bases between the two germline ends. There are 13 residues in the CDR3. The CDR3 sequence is CASRRSSTDTQYF. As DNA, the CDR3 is TGTGCCAGCAGGCGGTCTAGCACAGATACGCAGTATTTT.

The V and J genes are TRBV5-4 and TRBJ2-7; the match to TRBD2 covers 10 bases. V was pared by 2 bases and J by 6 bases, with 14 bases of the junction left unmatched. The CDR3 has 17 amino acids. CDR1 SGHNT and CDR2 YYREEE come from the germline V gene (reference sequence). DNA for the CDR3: TGTGCCAGCAGCTTCGGTAGCGGGAGGACAGGGCTACGCGAGCAGTACTTC. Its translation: CASSFGSGRTGLREQYF. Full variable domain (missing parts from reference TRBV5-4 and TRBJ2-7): ETGVTQSPTHLIKTRGQQVTLRCSSQSGHNTVSWYQQALGQGPQFIFQYYREEENGRGNFPPRFSGLQFPNYSSELNVNALELDDSALYLCASSFGSGRTGLREQYFGPGTRLTVT.

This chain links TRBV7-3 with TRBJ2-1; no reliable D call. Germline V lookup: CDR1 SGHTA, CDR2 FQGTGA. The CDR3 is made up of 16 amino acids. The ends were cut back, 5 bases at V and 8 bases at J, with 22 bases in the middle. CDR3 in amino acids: CASSPTSTYGGDEQFF. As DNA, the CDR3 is TGTGCCAGCAGCCCGACCTCTACCTATGGTGGGGATGAGCAGTTCTTC.

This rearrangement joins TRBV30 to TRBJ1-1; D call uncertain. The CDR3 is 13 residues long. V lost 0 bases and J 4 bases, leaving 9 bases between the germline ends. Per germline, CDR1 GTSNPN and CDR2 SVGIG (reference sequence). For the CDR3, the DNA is TGTGCCTGGAGTGTTCCCAGGATCACTGAAGCTTTCTTT. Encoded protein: CAWSVPRITEAFF.